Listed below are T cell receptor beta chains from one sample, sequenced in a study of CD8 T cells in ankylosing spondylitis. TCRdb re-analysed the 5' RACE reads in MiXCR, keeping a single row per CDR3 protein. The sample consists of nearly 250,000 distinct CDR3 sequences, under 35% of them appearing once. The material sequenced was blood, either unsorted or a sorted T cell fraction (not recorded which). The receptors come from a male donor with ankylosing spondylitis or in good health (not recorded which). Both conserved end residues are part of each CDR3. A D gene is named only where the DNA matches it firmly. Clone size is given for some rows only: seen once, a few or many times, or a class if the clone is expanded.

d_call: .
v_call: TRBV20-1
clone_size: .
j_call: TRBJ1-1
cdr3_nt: TGCAGTGCCGCAGACGGAACGGCTTTCTTT
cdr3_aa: CSAADGTAFF

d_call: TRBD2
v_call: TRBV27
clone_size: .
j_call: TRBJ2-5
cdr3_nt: TGTGCCAGCAGTTGGGGAACTGGCGGGGGGTTCCCAGAGACCCAGTACTTC
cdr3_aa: CASSWGTGGGFPETQYF

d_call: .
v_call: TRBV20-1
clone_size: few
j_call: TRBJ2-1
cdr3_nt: TGCAGTGCTACCACCTACAATGAGCAGTTCTTC
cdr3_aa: CSATTYNEQFF

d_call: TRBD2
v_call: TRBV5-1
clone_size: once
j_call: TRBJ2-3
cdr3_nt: TGCGCCAGCAGGACTAGCGGGGGGGCCGGCGCAGATACGCAGTATTTT
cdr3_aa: CASRTSGGAGADTQYF

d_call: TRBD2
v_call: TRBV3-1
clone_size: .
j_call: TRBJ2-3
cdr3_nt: TGTGCCAGCAGCCAACTAGCGGGGGTGAGGGCAGATACGCAGTATTTT
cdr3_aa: CASSQLAGVRADTQYF

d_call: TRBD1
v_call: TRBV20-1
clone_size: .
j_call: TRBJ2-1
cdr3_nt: TGCTGTGCTAGAGATGGGACAGCGAGGAGCTCCTACAATGAGCAGTTCTTC
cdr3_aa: CCARDGTARSSYNEQFF

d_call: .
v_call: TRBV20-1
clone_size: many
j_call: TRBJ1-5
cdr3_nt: TGCAGTGCTAGAGGGGGGCAGCCCCAGCATTTT
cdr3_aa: CSARGGQPQHF

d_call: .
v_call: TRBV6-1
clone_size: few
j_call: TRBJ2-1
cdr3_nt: TGTGCCAGCAGCTCTGACTACAAACCTAATGAGCAGTTCTTC
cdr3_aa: CASSSDYKPNEQFF

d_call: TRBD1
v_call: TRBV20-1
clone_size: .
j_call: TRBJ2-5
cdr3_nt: TGCAGTGCTCGGACCCTGGGACAGCTACAAGAGACCCAGTACTTC
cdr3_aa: CSARTLGQLQETQYF

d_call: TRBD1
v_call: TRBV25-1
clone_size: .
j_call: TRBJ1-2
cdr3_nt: TGTGCCACCATGACAGGGGCTGGCTACACCTTC
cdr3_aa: CATMTGAGYTF

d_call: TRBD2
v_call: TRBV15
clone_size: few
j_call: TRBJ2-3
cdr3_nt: TGTGCCACCAGCAGAGCCGCGGGGGGGCCCACAGATACGCAGTATTTT
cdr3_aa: CATSRAAGGPTDTQYF

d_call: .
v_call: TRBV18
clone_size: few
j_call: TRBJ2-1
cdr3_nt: TGTGCCAGCTCACCAGGCAGGGCGGGCAATGAGCAGTTCTTC
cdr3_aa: CASSPGRAGNEQFF

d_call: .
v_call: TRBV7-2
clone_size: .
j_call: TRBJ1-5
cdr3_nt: TGTGCCAGCACACCCCGGGTAGGCCAGCCCCAGCATTTT
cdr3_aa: CASTPRVGQPQHF

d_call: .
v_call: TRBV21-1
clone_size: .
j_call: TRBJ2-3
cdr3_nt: TGTGCCAGCAGCATGTGGCGCGGGGCCAGCACAGATACGCAGTATTTT
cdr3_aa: CASSMWRGASTDTQYF

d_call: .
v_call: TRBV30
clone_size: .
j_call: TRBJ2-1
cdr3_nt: TGTGCCTGCCGGAGGGGGGGCGCAAACAATGAGCAGTTCTTC
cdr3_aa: CACRRGGANNEQFF

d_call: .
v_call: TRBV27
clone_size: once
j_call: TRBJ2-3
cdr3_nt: TGTGCCAGCAGTTTATCAACAGGTCCTCAATGGGGAGATACGCAGTATTTT
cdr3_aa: CASSLSTGPQWGDTQYF

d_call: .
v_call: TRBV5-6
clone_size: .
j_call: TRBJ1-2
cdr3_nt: TGTGCCAGCAGGGACGGAAGCCTCTATGGCTACACCTTC
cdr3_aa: CASRDGSLYGYTF

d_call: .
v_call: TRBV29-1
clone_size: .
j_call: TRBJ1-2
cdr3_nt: TGCAGCGTGCGTAGAGGCAGGGAGAACTATGGCTACACCTTC
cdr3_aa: CSVRRGRENYGYTF

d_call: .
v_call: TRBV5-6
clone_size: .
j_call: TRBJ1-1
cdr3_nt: TGTGCCAGCAGCTTTTGGTGGCCGATGAACACTGAAGCTTTCTTT
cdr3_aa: CASSFWWPMNTEAFF

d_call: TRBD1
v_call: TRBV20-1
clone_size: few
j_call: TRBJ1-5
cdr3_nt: TGCAGTGCTAGAGATGTTTGGGGACAGGGTTCCCGTAGCAATCAGCCCCAGCATTTT
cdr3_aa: CSARDVWGQGSRSNQPQHF

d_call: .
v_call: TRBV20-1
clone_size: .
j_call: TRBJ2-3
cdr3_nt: TGCAGTGCTAGACCCCCATTGTTGGGGGGGGCCACAGATACGCAGTATTTT
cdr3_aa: CSARPPLLGGATDTQYF

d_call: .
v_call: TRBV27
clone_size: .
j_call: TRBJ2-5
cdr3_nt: TGTGCCAGCCCCGGGTACCAAGAGACCCAGTACTTC
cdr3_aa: CASPGYQETQYF

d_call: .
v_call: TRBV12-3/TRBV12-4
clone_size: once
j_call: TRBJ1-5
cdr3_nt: TGTGCCAGCGGCGACTCATTGGATCAGCCCCAGCATTTT
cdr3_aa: CASGDSLDQPQHF

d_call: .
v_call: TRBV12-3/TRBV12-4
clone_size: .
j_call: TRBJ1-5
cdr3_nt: TGTGCCAGCAGTTTTGGCTTTAGCAATCAGCCCCAGCATTTT
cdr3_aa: CASSFGFSNQPQHF

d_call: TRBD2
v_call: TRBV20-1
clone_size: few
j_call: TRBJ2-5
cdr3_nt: TGCAGTGCTAGGGGGACTAGCGGGGGTCCGGAGACCCAGTACTTC
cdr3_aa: CSARGTSGGPETQYF

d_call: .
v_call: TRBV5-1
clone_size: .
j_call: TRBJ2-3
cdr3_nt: TGCGCCAGCAGCCTAACCGGGGGGCCTTCAGATACGCAGTATTTT
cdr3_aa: CASSLTGGPSDTQYF

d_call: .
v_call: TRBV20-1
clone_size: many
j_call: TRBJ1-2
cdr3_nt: TGCAGTGCTAGAGATGACAGCAACTATGGCTACACCTTC
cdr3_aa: CSARDDSNYGYTF

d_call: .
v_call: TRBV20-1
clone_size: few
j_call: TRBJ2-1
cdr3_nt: TGCAGTGCTCGAAGGGACGGGGGGACAGACAATGAGCAGTTCTTC
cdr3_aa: CSARRDGGTDNEQFF

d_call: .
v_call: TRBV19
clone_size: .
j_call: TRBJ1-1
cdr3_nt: TGTGCCAGTAGCTGGACAGTGATGAACACTGAAGCTTTCTTT
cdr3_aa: CASSWTVMNTEAFF

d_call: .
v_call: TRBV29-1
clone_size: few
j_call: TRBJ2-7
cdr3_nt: TGCAGCGTCCGACCCGCGGGGTGGGACGAGCAGTACTTC
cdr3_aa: CSVRPAGWDEQYF

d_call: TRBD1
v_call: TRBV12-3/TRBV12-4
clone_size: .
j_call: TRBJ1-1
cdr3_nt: TGTGCCAGCAGCTGGACAGGTGGGGCTTTCTTT
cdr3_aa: CASSWTGGAFF

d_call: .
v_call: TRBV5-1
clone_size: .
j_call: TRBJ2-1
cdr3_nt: TGCGCCAGCAGCTTGTGGAGGGCGGATGAGCAGTTCTTC
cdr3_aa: CASSLWRADEQFF

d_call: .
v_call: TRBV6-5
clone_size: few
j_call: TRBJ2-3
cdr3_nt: TGTGCCAGCAGTTACCTTCCCCTAAGCACAGATACGCAGTATTTT
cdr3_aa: CASSYLPLSTDTQYF

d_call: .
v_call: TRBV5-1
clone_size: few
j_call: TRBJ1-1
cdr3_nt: TGCGCCAGCAGCTGGACTACGGGACAGAACACTGAAGCTTTCTTT
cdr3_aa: CASSWTTGQNTEAFF

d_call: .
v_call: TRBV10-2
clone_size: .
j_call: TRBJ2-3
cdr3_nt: TGCGCCAGCAGTGAAATCCGGGGCGGTACGCAGTATTTT
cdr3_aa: CASSEIRGGTQYF

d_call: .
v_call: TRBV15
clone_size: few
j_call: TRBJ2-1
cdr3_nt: TGTGCCACCAGCCCTACTCCGTCCGGCTATGAGCAGTTCTTC
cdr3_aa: CATSPTPSGYEQFF

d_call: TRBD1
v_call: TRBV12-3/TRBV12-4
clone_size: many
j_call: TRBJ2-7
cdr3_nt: TGTGCCAGCAGTTTAGGGACAGGGGCCTACGAGCAGTACTTC
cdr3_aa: CASSLGTGAYEQYF

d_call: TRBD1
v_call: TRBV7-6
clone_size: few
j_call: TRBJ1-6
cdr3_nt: TGTGCCAGCAGCTTATCGACAGGGGTACGGTCACCCCTCCACTTT
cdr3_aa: CASSLSTGVRSPLHF

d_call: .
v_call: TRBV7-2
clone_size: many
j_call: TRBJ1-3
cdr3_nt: TGTGCCAGCAGCCCCTCGGGGTTCTCTGGAAACACCATATATTTT
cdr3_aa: CASSPSGFSGNTIYF

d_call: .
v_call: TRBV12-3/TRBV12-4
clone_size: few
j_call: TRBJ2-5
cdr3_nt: TGTGCCAGCGAAGGGATGTGGCAAGAGACCCAGTACTTC
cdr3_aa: CASEGMWQETQYF

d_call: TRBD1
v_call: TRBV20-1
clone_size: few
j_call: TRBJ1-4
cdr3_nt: TGCAGTGCTACCCGGACAGGCTGGAATGAAAAACTGTTTTTT
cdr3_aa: CSATRTGWNEKLFF

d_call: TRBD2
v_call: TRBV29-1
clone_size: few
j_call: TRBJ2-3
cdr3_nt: TGCAGCGTCGGAGGGACTAGCGGGACAGATACGCAGTATTTT
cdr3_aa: CSVGGTSGTDTQYF

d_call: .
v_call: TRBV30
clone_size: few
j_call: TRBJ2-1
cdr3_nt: TGTGCCTGGAGCCGCCGGAGGGGGCCTGGTAATGAGCAGTTCTTC
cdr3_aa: CAWSRRRGPGNEQFF

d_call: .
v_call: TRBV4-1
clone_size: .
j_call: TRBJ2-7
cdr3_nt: TGCGCCAGCAGACACAGGGACGGAACCTACGAGCAGTACTTC
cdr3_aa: CASRHRDGTYEQYF

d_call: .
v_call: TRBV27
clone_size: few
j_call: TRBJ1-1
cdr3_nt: TGTGCCAGCAGTTTCAGGGAGGATCTTGGTGAAGCTTTCTTT
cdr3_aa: CASSFREDLGEAFF

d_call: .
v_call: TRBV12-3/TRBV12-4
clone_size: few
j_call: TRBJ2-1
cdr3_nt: TGTGCCAGCAGAAAGAGGGGAGATGAGCAGTTCTTC
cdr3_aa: CASRKRGDEQFF

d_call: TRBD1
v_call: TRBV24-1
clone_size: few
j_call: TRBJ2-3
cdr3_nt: TGTGCCACCAGTGAACCCGGGACAGCTAGCACAGATACGCAGTATTTT
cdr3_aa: CATSEPGTASTDTQYF

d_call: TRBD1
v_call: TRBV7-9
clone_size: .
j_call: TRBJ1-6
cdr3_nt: TGTGCCAGCAGCCCAAGACAGGGGGCCTATAATTCACCCCTCCACTTT
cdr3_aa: CASSPRQGAYNSPLHF

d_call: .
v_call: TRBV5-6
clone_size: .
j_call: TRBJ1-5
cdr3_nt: TGTGCCAGCTCAAGGGGAGGGGTCGGCAATCAGCCCCAGCATTTT
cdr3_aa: CASSRGGVGNQPQHF

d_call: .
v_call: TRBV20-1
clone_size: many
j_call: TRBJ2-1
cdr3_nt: TGCAGTGCTAGGACTTACTACAATGAGCAGTTCTTC
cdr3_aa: CSARTYYNEQFF

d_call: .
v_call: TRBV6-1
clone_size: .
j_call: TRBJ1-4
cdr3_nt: TGTGCCGAGGGGGGGGTGGCTAATGAAAAACTGTTTTTT
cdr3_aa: CAEGGVANEKLFF

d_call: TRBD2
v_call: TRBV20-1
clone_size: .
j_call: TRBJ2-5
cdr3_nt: TGCAGTGCTAGAGATTTAAAGCGGGGGGAAGAGACCCAGTACTTC
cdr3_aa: CSARDLKRGEETQYF

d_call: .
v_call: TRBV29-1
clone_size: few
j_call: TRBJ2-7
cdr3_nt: TGCAGCGTTATCTGGGCAGGGTACGAGCAGTACTTC
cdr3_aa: CSVIWAGYEQYF